The source of this T cell receptor beta chain is a study of T cells in Graves' hyperthyroidism and ophthalmopathy. As concerns this clonotype: The target antigen is unknown.

The study enrolled patients aged 18 to 65 with newly diagnosed hyperthyroidism of under 2 months' duration. Study results and limitations: Most clonotypes that expanded in the thyroid above 0.001 also showed up in blood.

Amplified TCR beta CDR3 regions came from RNA transcripts. An initial round of RT-PCR targeting the TCR CDR3 relied on the HTBI primer set. TCRdb recomputed calls from the multiplex PCR reads with MiXCR, one row per CDR3 protein. The sample comprises some 150,000 distinct CDR3 sequences, roughly a fifth of which are singletons, and around 69% rests with the top ten. CDR3 length: 13 amino acids. The V and J ends lost 2 bases and 4 bases respectively, with 8 bases between them. CDR1 LGHDT and CDR2 YNNKEL come from the germline V gene (reference sequence). The chain recombines TRBV3-1 with TRBJ1-1; tentative D call: TRBD1 (6 bases). The sequence was collected from a woman between 50 and 59 years old with Graves' hyperthyroidism that later progressed to Graves' ophthalmopathy. The specimen was blood. CDR3 bases: TGTGCCAGCAGCCAAACAGGGAGCACTGAAGCTTTCTTT. Translated: CASSQTGSTEAFF.